This record concerns one T cell receptor beta chain sequence. Its antigen is undetermined. Other DNA sequences in this specimen translate into the identical CDR3. This entry comes from a study of CD8+ T cells in alopecia areata. Study at large: Treated patients were given oral tofacitinib, which was dosed at 5 to 10 mg twice daily. Affected scalp percentage determined the severity score of treated patients. General observations from the study: Scalp sequencing also captures normal skin's resident alphabeta T cells. Affected lesional scalp, above all in alopecia totalis/universalis, was more clonal than normal scalp.

The CDR3 spans 11 residues. Trimming cost V 1 base and J 6 bases, with 7 bases left between them. Germline assignment: CDR1 GTSNPN and CDR2 SVGIG (reference sequence). Treatment denoted: oral pan-JAK inhibitor, 5-10 mg twice daily. In each case, RNA was isolated and then reverse transcribed into cDNA as the sequencing template. Sequencing used immunoSEQ multiplex PCR; TCRdb keeps in-frame clones, though not all of them. Of 100,000 to 150,000 clones in the sample, less than 75% were seen once. The TCR originated in a human donor with alopecia areata. The material was CD8+ T cells sorted from blood, obtained at week 4, from a patient treated with tofacitinib. V usage is TRBV30 and J usage is TRBJ2-7, with D uncertain. The CDR3, as DNA: TGTGCCTGGAGTGGGGCAAGCGAGCAGTACTTC. Protein: CAWSGASEQYF.